This entry lists 18 T cell receptor beta chains sequenced from one sample in a study of T-cell memory formation after mild COVID-19. MiXCR, run by TCRdb on the 5' RACE reads, gives a single entry per CDR3 protein. The profile shows 530,000 or so distinct CDR3 sequences, 17% of them singletons. Sample: PBMCs or a T cell subset sorted from them (not recorded which). These receptors were collected from an adult woman who had mild COVID-19 (a few samples of this study predate the infection). Cell type and time point are not known.

The V and J genes are TRBV28 and TRBJ2-7; TRBD1 is a possible D gene (6 bases). Germline values: CDR1 MDHEN, CDR2 SYDVKM. V shed 4 bases and J shed 3 bases, with 13 bases lying between them. The CDR3 extends over 14 amino acids. This chain's CDR3 is CASSSPEGGYEQYF. In DNA, the CDR3 is TGTGCCAGCAGTTCCCCGGAAGGGGGCTACGAGCAGTACTTC.

The sample holds a few counts of this clonotype. This chain joins TRBV24-1 and TRBJ2-1; TRBD2 aligns across 8 bases. Looked up from germline, CDR1 is KGHDR and CDR2 is SFDVKD. Trimming cost V 4 bases and J 0 bases; bases outside gene matches: 1. The CDR3 is 15 amino acids. The CDR3 nucleotides are TGTGCCACCAGTGAGGGGACTAGCTCCTACAATGAGCAGTTCTTC. Protein product: CATSEGTSSYNEQFF.

This rearrangement joins TRBV11-2 to TRBJ2-7, with 7 bases identical to TRBD2. V lost 0 bases and J lost 0; bases outside the gene matches: 11. Germline V CDR1 and CDR2: SGHAT, FQNNGV. The CDR3 spans 18 residues. The CDR3 sequence: CASSLDHSGGTFSYEQYF. The CDR3 DNA reads as TGTGCCAGCAGCTTAGATCATTCGGGGGGAACTTTCTCCTACGAGCAGTACTTC.

This chain connects TRBV5-1 to TRBJ2-7; TRBD1 matches 7 bases. CDR1 and CDR2 from the germline V gene are SGHRS and YFSETQ. V gave up 0 bases and J gave up 6 bases; unmatched junction bases: 9. CDR3 length equals 15 residues. CDR3 region: CASSLAVGTVAEQYF. The DNA of the CDR3 is TGCGCCAGCAGCTTGGCGGTCGGGACAGTAGCCGAGCAGTACTTC.

V is TRBV2 and J is TRBJ2-3, with unresolved D. The V end lost 5 bases, the J end lost 2 bases, and 14 bases lay between the germline ends. CDR1 is SNHLY, CDR2 FYNNEI, per germline. CDR3 size: 15 residues. The CDR3 nucleotides read TGTGCCAGCAGTCCCCGGGCCTCATTCACAGATACGCAGTATTTT. This encodes CASSPRASFTDTQYF.

CDR3 residues: CASSGDRNPIYGYTF. The CDR3 coding sequence is TGTGCCAGCAGCGGGGACAGGAACCCTATCTATGGCTACACCTTC. The chain combines TRBV9 with TRBJ1-2; 8 bases align to TRBD1. Germline-derived CDR1 and CDR2 are SGDLS and YYNGEE. After removal of 3 bases from V and 4 bases from J, the junction contained 8 bases not matched to a gene. CDR3 length equals 15 residues.

This clonotype has more than one count but fewer than ten. The V call is TRBV7-9, the J call TRBJ1-5; 7 bases are a match to TRBD1. Germline CDR1 SEHNR, CDR2 FQNEAQ (reference sequence). J gave up 2 bases and V 5 bases, and 9 bases lay outside the gene matches. The CDR3 runs 16 residues. DNA for the CDR3: TGTGCCAGCAGCGCGGGGGACAGAGGAGGCAATCAGCCCCAGCATTTT. Protein product: CASSAGDRGGNQPQHF.

The V gene is TRBV3-1, the J gene TRBJ2-3, with 7 bases that match TRBD1. Germline assignment: CDR1 LGHDT and CDR2 YNNKEL (reference sequence). V gave up 5 bases and J gave up 6 bases; unmatched junction bases: 8. The CDR3 runs 14 residues. For the CDR3, the DNA is TGTGCCAGCAGCAAACGACAGGGAGCGGATACGCAGTATTTT. This translates into CASSKRQGADTQYF.

This clonotype turned up a few times. This chain joins TRBV12-3 or TRBV12-4 and TRBJ1-2; D remains unclear. The CDR3 runs 12 residues. Trimming stripped 8 bases from V and 1 base from J, with 8 bases between. The CDR3 DNA is TGTGCCAGCGCATTCCATAACTATGGCTACACCTTC. Translated: CASAFHNYGYTF.

In this sample, this clonotype turned up a few times. This chain links TRBV18 with TRBJ1-2; D unclear. The V gene lost 0 bases and the J gene lost 4 bases, with 9 bases spanning the gap. The CDR3 loop spans 14 amino acids. CDR1 is KGHSH and CDR2 is LQKENI in the germline V gene. The CDR3 sequence: CASSPPAPGYGYTF. Here the CDR3 DNA reads TGTGCCAGCTCACCACCGGCCCCCGGCTATGGCTACACCTTC.

This chain uses TRBV7-8 with TRBJ2-7; no definite D call. Trimming removed 6 bases from V and 6 bases from J, with 15 bases in between. The length of the CDR3 is 13 residues. Looked up from germline, CDR1 is SGHVS and CDR2 is FQNEAQ. The CDR3 spells CASSTNGWSEQYF. The DNA for the CDR3 is TGTGCCAGCAGTACCAATGGGTGGTCCGAGCAGTACTTC.

The chain recombines TRBV27 with TRBJ2-4; 9 bases map to TRBD2. Germline CDR1 is MNHEY and CDR2 is SMNVEV (reference sequence). This CDR3 is 15 amino acids long. The V and J ends lost 5 bases and 10 bases, in that order; junction bases with no gene match: 12. The CDR3 is CASSLRLAGQMIQYF. The DNA for the CDR3 is TGTGCCAGCAGTCTTCGGCTAGCGGGGCAAATGATTCAGTACTTC.

This clonotype has more than one count but fewer than ten. The genes are TRBV20-1 and TRBJ2-1; 7 bases agree with TRBD2. This CDR3 has 15 amino acids. J was trimmed by 7 bases and V by 5 bases; bases with no gene match: 14. Germline CDR1 reads DFQATT; CDR2 reads SNEGSKA (reference sequence). As DNA, the CDR3 is TGCAGTGCTGCCAAAGCGGGAAAAAGTGGAAATGAGCAGTTCTTC. Translated: CSAAKAGKSGNEQFF.

This clonotype was picked up a small number of times. The V call is TRBV5-1, the J call TRBJ1-2; the D gene is possibly TRBD1 (5 bases). Trimming removed 6 bases at V and 4 bases at J, with 19 bases between. In germline, CDR1 is SGHRS, CDR2 YFSETQ. This CDR3 comprises 15 residues. DNA of the CDR3: TGCGCCAGCACCCTGTCGGGGCCCCCATCCTATGGCTACACCTTC. It encodes CASTLSGPPSYGYTF.

A few counts support this clonotype. The rearrangement links TRBV19 to TRBJ1-1; D perhaps matches TRBD1 (6 bases). The germline V gene encodes CDR1 LNHDA and CDR2 SQIVND (reference sequence). The CDR3 totals 15 residues. Trimming stripped 1 base from V and 5 bases from J, with 14 bases between. The CDR3 DNA reads as TGTGCCAGTAGTATAGGAGGGCAGGGGAGGACTGAAGCTTTCTTT. Amino acids: CASSIGGQGRTEAFF.

The chain joins TRBV29-1 to TRBJ1-2; D gene unclear. Germline V CDR1 and CDR2: SQVTM, ANQGSEA. V lost 4 bases, J lost 4 bases, and 22 bases lay in between. The CDR3 totals 16 residues. CDR3 in DNA: TGCAGCGTTGCGGAGGGAAAGTGGTACGAAGGCTATGGCTACACCTTC. It translates to CSVAEGKWYEGYGYTF. The complete variable domain, with remaining parts taken from reference TRBV29-1 and TRBJ1-2, reads SAVISQKPSRDICQRGTSLTIQCQVDSQVTMMFWYRQQPGQSLTLIATANQGSEATYESGFVIDKFPISRPNLTFSTLTVSNMSPEDSSIYLCSVAEGKWYEGYGYTFGSGTRLTVV.

V and J are TRBV15 and TRBJ2-7; the match to TRBD1 covers 7 bases. Germline-derived CDR1 and CDR2 are LNHNV and YYDKDF (reference sequence). After removal of 5 bases from V and 3 bases from J, the junction contained 7 bases not matched to a gene. The length of the CDR3 is 14 residues. The CDR3 protein is CATSVRTGDYEQYF. The DNA of the CDR3 is TGTGCCACCAGCGTTCGGACAGGAGACTACGAGCAGTACTTC.

Only a few counts were recorded for this clonotype. CDR3 sequence reads: CSVEDLAGAYNEQFF. CDR3 sequence (DNA): TGCAGCGTTGAAGATCTAGCGGGAGCCTACAATGAGCAGTTCTTC. The gene calls are TRBV29-1 and TRBJ2-1, with 10 positions matching TRBD2. CDR1 and CDR2 (germline): SQVTM, ANQGSEA. Trimming cost V 0 bases and J 2 bases; bases outside gene matches: 1. CDR3 size: 15 residues.